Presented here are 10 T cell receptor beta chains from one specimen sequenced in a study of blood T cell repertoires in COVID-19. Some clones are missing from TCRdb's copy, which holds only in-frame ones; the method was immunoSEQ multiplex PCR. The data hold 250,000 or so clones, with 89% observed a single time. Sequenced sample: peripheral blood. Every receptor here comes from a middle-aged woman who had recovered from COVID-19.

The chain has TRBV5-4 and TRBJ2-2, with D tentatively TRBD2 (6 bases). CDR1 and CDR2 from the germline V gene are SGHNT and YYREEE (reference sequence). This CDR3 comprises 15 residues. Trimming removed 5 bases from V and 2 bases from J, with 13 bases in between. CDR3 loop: CASSPPSVNTGELFF. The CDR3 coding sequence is TGTGCCAGCAGTCCCCCTAGCGTCAACACCGGGGAGCTGTTTTTT.

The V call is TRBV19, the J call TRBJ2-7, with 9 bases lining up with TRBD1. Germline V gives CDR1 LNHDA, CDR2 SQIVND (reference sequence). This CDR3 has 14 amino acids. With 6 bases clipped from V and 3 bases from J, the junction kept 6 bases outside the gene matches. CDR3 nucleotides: TGTGCCAGTAGCGAGGGACAGGGACACTACGAGCAGTACTTC. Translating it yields CASSEGQGHYEQYF. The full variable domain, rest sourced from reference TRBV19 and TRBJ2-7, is DGGITQSPKYLFRKEGQNVTLSCEQNLNHDAMYWYRQDPGQGLRLIYYSQIVNDFQKGDIAEGYSVSREKKESFPLTVTSAQKNPTAFYLCASSEGQGHYEQYFGPGTRLTVT.

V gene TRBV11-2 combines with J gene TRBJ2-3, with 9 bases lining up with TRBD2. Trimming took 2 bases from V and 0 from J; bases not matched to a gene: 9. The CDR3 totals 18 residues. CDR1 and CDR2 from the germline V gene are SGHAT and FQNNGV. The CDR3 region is CASSLNFGSGGSTDTQYF. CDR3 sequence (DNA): TGTGCCAGCAGCTTAAATTTTGGGAGCGGGGGGAGCACAGATACGCAGTATTTT.

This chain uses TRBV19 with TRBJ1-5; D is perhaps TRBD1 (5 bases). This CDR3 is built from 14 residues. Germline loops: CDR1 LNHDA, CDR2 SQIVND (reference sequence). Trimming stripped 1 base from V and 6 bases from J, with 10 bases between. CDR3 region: CASSIAPGFQPQHF. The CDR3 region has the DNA TGTGCCAGTAGTATAGCCCCAGGGTTTCAGCCCCAGCATTTT.

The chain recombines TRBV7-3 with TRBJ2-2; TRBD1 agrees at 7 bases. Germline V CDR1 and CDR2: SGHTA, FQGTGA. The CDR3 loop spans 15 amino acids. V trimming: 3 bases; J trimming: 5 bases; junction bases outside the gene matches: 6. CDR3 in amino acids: CASSLNPQGTGELFF. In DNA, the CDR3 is TGTGCCAGCAGCTTGAACCCACAGGGGACCGGGGAGCTGTTTTTT. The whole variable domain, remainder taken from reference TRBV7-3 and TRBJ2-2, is GAGVSQTPSNKVTEKGKYVELRCDPISGHTALYWYRQSLGQGPEFLIYFQGTGAADDSGLPNDRFFAVRPEGSVSTLKIQRTERGDSAVYLCASSLNPQGTGELFFGEGSRLTVL.

The CDR3 reads CASSSQGGGGYTF. The CDR3 DNA reads TGTGCCAGCAGCTCCCAGGGGGGTGGAGGCTACACCTTC. The rearrangement joins TRBV7-2 to TRBJ1-2; TRBD1 matches at 7 bases. Germline V gene sequence: CDR1 SGHTA, CDR2 FQGNSA. The CDR3 spans 13 residues. J gave up 8 bases and V 4 bases, and 7 bases lay outside the gene matches. The entire variable domain, with the rest obtained from reference TRBV7-2 and TRBJ1-2, is as follows: GAGVSQSPSNKVTEKGKDVELRCDPISGHTALYWYRQSLGQGLEFLIYFQGNSAPDKSGLPSDRFSAERTGGSVSTLTIQRTQQEDSAVYLCASSSQGGGGYTFGSGTRLTVV.

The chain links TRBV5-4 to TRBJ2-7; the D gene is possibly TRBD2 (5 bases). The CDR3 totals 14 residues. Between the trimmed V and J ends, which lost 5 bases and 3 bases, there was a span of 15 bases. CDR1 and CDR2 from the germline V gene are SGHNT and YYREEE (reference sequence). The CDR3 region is CASSKAEISYEQYV. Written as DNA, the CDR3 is TGTGCCAGCAGTAAAGCGGAGATAAGCTACGAGCAGTACGTC.

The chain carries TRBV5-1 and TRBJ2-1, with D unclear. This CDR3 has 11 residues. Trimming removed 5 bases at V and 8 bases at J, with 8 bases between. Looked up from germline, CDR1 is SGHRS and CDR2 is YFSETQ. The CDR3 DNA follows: TGCGCCAGCAGTTTTGAGTATGAGCAGTTCTTC. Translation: CASSFEYEQFF.

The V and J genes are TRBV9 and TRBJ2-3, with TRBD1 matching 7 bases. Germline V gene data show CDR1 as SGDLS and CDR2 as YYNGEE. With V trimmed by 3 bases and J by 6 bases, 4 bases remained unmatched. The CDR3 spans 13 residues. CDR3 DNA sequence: TGTGCCAGCAGCGCCAGCAGGGGGGATACGCAGTATTTT. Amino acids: CASSASRGDTQYF.

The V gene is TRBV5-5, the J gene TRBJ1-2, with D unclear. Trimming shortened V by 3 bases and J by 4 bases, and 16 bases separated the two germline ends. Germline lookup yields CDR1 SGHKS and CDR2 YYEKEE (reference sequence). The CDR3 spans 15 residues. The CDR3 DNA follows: TGTGCCAGCAGCTCACTCCAGGTAACTGGCTATGGCTACACCTTC. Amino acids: CASSSLQVTGYGYTF. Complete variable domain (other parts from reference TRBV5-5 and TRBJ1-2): DAGVTQSPTHLIKTRGQQVTLRCSPISGHKSVSWYQQVLGQGPQFIFQYYEKEERGRGNFPDRFSARQFPNYSSELNVNALLLGDSALYLCASSSLQVTGYGYTFGSGTRLTVV.